This T cell receptor beta chain was found in a study of response to subunit inactivated influenza vaccine. Study results and limitations: With each seasonal influenza vaccination, the authors suggested, few new T cells are recruited.

This clonotype was found many times. Its matching antigen is unknown. The CDR3 consists of 15 residues. J was trimmed by 4 bases and V by 6 bases; bases with no gene match: 6. From the RT-PCR reads, TCRdb called clonotypes with MiXCR, one entry per CDR3 protein. In the table there are hundreds of thousands of distinct CDR3 sequences, under 15% of which are singletons. This clonotype was obtained from a man aged 50 to 59 who received an inactivated influenza vaccine. The input for sequencing was PBMCs from blood, taken 45 days after vaccination. The gene calls are TRBV12-3 or TRBV12-4 and TRBJ2-5; 12 bases are a match to TRBD2. CDR3 nucleotides: TGTGCCAGCAGCTTTACGGGACTAGCGGGAGAGACCCAGTACTTC. This codes for CASSFTGLAGETQYF.